The 22 T cell receptor beta chains below come from one sample, sequenced in a study of beta chain features in type 1 diabetes. Expressed TCRB transcripts were sequenced, since all the RNA that had been isolated was reverse transcribed. Assay: immunoSEQ multiplex PCR; the TCRdb copy retains only in-frame clones and omits some. The profile shows 810,000 or so clones, roughly 16% of them singletons. Sample: naive CD4+ T cells from blood. The source is a woman aged 18-29 years in good health.

This clone was seen just once. CDR3 nucleotide sequence: TGTGCCAGCAGTTTATTCGCCCGGGGAGGGGGACCAGATACGCAGTATTTT. Residues: CASSLFARGGGPDTQYF. The genes are TRBV28 and TRBJ2-3; D is possibly TRBD2 (7 bases). Trimming left V 1 base short and J 4 bases short, with 18 bases between. The CDR3 runs 17 residues. CDR1 and CDR2 (germline): MDHEN, SYDVKM. Variable domain in full (rest from reference TRBV28 and TRBJ2-3): DVKVTQSSRYLVKRTGEKVFLECVQDMDHENMFWYRQDPGLGLRLIYFSYDVKMKEKGDIPEGYSVSREKKERFSLILESASTNQTSMYLCASSLFARGGGPDTQYFGPGTRLTVL.

This clone turned up a few times. V is TRBV19 and J is TRBJ1-2, with D tentatively TRBD1 (5 bases). This CDR3 is 15 amino acids long. V was trimmed by 3 bases and J by 4 bases, leaving 15 bases between them. The germline CDR1 and CDR2 sequences are LNHDA and SQIVND (reference sequence). The CDR3 reads CASSISGQGSYGYTF. In nucleotides, the CDR3 is TGTGCCAGTAGTATCTCGGGGCAGGGCAGCTATGGCTACACCTTC.

This clone was found a few times. This chain joins TRBV28 and TRBJ2-7, with a tentative D call TRBD1 (6 bases). Germline V gives CDR1 MDHEN, CDR2 SYDVKM. Trimming removed 4 bases from V and 3 bases from J, with 7 bases in between. The CDR3 has 12 residues. CDR3 loop: CASSYRDYEQYF. CDR3 DNA sequence: TGTGCCAGCAGTTACAGGGACTACGAGCAGTACTTC.

The V and J genes are TRBV5-1 and TRBJ1-2; maybe TRBD1 (5 bases). Trimming removed 6 bases from V and 8 bases from J, with 26 bases in between. Germline values: CDR1 SGHRS, CDR2 YFSETQ. The CDR3 loop spans 16 amino acids. The CDR3 loop is CASTRGAEGLEEGYTF. CDR3 sequence (DNA): TGCGCCAGCACCCGCGGGGCGGAGGGACTGGAGGAGGGCTACACCTTC.

This clone came up a few times. The chain combines TRBV29-1 with TRBJ2-7; a possible D gene is TRBD1 (6 bases). V was pared by 5 bases and J by 8 bases, with 16 bases between. The CDR3 consists of 12 residues. Germline V gene data show CDR1 as SQVTM and CDR2 as ANQGSEA. The CDR3 DNA is TGCAGCGTTTTCCGAGACAGGCAACAGCAGTACTTC. Protein: CSVFRDRQQQYF.

The rearrangement uses TRBV6-1 and TRBJ2-7; 8 bases map to TRBD1. The trim removed 8 bases at V and 3 bases at J, leaving 9 bases unmatched. The CDR3 loop spans 14 amino acids. Per germline, CDR1 MNHNS and CDR2 SASEGT. The CDR3 here is CASGAGQGHYEQYF. The CDR3 region has the DNA TGTGCCAGCGGGGCAGGACAGGGACACTACGAGCAGTACTTC.

Written as DNA, the CDR3 is TGTGCCATCAGTGAGTCGGCATCACAGGGGCTGTCTAGCACAGATACGCAGTATTTT. It encodes CAISESASQGLSSTDTQYF. The rearrangement links TRBV10-3 to TRBJ2-3; 7 nucleotides line up with TRBD1. The CDR3 has 19 amino acids. CDR1 is ENHRY and CDR2 is SYGVKD in the germline V gene. V lost 0 bases to trimming and J lost 0 bases; unmatched junction nucleotides: 12.

This clone was seen more than once but under ten times. V gene TRBV4-3 combines with J gene TRBJ2-1; 8 bases align to TRBD2. The CDR3 length is 17 residues. Germline V lookup: CDR1 LGHNA, CDR2 YSLEER. Trimming took 0 bases from V and 9 from J; bases not matched to a gene: 13. The CDR3, as DNA: TGCGCCAGCAGCCAAGAGCCACCCCCGGCCAGCGGGAGTGAGCAGTTCTTC. This codes for CASSQEPPPASGSEQFF.

This clone has a handful of counts. The CDR3 sequence: CASSPGTTYEQYF. The CDR3 region has the DNA TGTGCCAGCAGCCCCGGGACAACCTACGAGCAGTACTTC. This chain connects TRBV28 to TRBJ2-7; D is possibly TRBD1 (6 bases). From germline, CDR1 is MDHEN and CDR2 SYDVKM. V was pared by 6 bases and J by 2 bases, with 11 bases between. The length of the CDR3 is 13 residues.

J is TRBJ2-1 and V is TRBV11-2, with 8 bases that match TRBD2. The CDR3 extends over 16 amino acids. Trimming took 4 bases from V and 0 from J; bases not matched to a gene: 5. Per germline, CDR1 SGHAT and CDR2 FQNNGV. The CDR3 sequence: CASSSLAGSSYNEQFF. CDR3 nucleotide sequence: TGTGCCAGCAGCTCATTAGCGGGGAGCTCCTACAATGAGCAGTTCTTC.

This chain uses TRBV5-1 with TRBJ2-1; 10 bases agree with TRBD2. Germline V gene data show CDR1 as SGHRS and CDR2 as YFSETQ. The CDR3 contains 18 residues. The trim removed 0 bases at V and 6 bases at J, leaving 12 bases unmatched. CDR3 loop: CASSLAPHLAGVGNEQFF. The CDR3 DNA sequence: TGCGCCAGCAGCTTGGCCCCCCACCTAGCGGGAGTCGGCAATGAGCAGTTCTTC.

The rearrangement uses TRBV29-1 and TRBJ2-1, with D possibly matching TRBD2 (6 bases). With 4 bases removed from V and 0 bases from J, the gap between germline ends came to 13 bases. Looked up from germline, CDR1 is SQVTM and CDR2 is ANQGSEA. CDR3 length: 15 amino acids. The CDR3 sequence: CSVGRTKSSYNEQFF. CDR3 nucleotide sequence: TGCAGCGTTGGGAGGACTAAGAGCTCCTACAATGAGCAGTTCTTC.

Only one count was recorded for this clone. This chain uses TRBV28 with TRBJ1-1; no definite D call. The CDR3 is 13 amino acids. The V gene's germline CDR1 is MDHEN and CDR2 SYDVKM. The V end lost 1 base, the J end lost 0 bases, and 3 bases lay between the germline ends. The chain's CDR3 is CASSLSVNTEAFF. CDR3 DNA sequence: TGTGCCAGCAGTTTATCCGTGAACACTGAAGCTTTCTTT.

This chain joins TRBV6-1 and TRBJ1-5; TRBD1 matches 9 bases. The germline V gene has CDR1 MNHNS and CDR2 SASEGT. The CDR3 extends over 15 amino acids. Losses at the gene ends were 6 bases for V and 3 bases for J; bases not matched to a gene: 6. CDR3 amino acids: CASRGGTGNNQPQHF. CDR3 in DNA: TGTGCCAGCAGGGGTGGGACAGGGAACAATCAGCCCCAGCATTTT.

To note about this clone: The same CDR3 also results from other DNA sequences found in this sample. This CDR3 reads CASRQGAGNTIYF. The CDR3 bases are TGTGCCAGCAGACAGGGAGCTGGAAACACCATATATTTT. The rearrangement links TRBV2 to TRBJ1-3, with D possibly TRBD1 on 6 matching bases. Trimming cost V 6 bases and J 2 bases, with 8 bases left between them. CDR3 length equals 13 residues. The V gene's germline CDR1 is SNHLY and CDR2 FYNNEI.

This clone was detected a few times. Other DNA sequences in this sample translate to the same CDR3. The chain combines TRBV5-6 with TRBJ2-1; the D is unclear. Germline CDR1 is SGHDT and CDR2 is YYEEEE. This CDR3 comprises 11 residues. Trimming stripped 0 bases from V and 8 bases from J, with 3 bases between. The CDR3 protein is CASSLVDEQFF. The CDR3 coding sequence is TGTGCCAGCAGCTTGGTCGATGAGCAGTTCTTC.

J is TRBJ2-2 and V is TRBV11-2; D might be TRBD2 (6 bases). The CDR3 sequence is 16 residues long. CDR1 SGHAT and CDR2 FQNNGV come from the germline V gene. The V gene lost 1 base and the J gene lost 6 bases, with 15 bases spanning the gap. The CDR3 reads CASSLAAGRPAGELFF. The DNA of the CDR3 is TGTGCCAGCAGCTTAGCGGCGGGAAGACCGGCCGGGGAGCTGTTTTTT.

The chain employs TRBV28 and TRBJ2-1, with TRBD2 as a possible D gene (6 bases). The V and J ends lost 10 bases and 1 base respectively, with 14 bases between them. Germline assignment: CDR1 MDHEN and CDR2 SYDVKM. The CDR3 has 14 amino acids. The CDR3 DNA reads as TGTGCCACAGTGTTAAGCGGGTCCTACAATGAGCAGTTCTTC. Translated: CATVLSGSYNEQFF.

This clone was counted a few times. The J gene is TRBJ1-1, the V gene TRBV7-9; D gene ambiguous. CDR1 is SEHNR, CDR2 FQNEAQ, per germline (reference sequence). V shed 3 bases and J shed 5 bases, with 7 bases lying between them. The CDR3 spans 12 residues. For the CDR3, the DNA is TGTGCCAGCAGCTTTGTAATGACTGAAGCTTTCTTT. Its translation is CASSFVMTEAFF.

This clone has a handful of counts. The chain employs TRBV7-3 and TRBJ2-3, with a tentative D call TRBD2 (5 bases). This CDR3 comprises 15 residues. V gave up 4 bases and J gave up 3 bases, with 14 bases separating them. CDR1 and CDR2 (germline): SGHTA, FQGTGA. The chain's CDR3 is CASSSARERTDTQYF. DNA for the CDR3: TGTGCCAGCAGCTCGGCCCGGGAAAGGACAGATACGCAGTATTTT.

This clone was counted a few times. This specimen includes other DNA sequences encoding the same CDR3. V and J are TRBV7-2 and TRBJ2-5; D gene unclear. V shed 2 bases and J shed 1 base, with 5 bases lying between them. This CDR3 has 13 residues. Germline assignment: CDR1 SGHTA and CDR2 FQGNSA. CDR3 DNA sequence: TGTGCCAGCAGCTTAAGTCCCCAAGAGACCCAGTACTTC. It translates to CASSLSPQETQYF.

V and J are TRBV5-1 and TRBJ2-7; D is undetermined. The CDR3 has 13 amino acids. Trimming cost V 0 bases and J 3 bases, with 7 bases left between them. Germline V gives CDR1 SGHRS, CDR2 YFSETQ. The CDR3 sequence is CASSLVGNYEQYF. The CDR3, as DNA: TGCGCCAGCAGCTTGGTGGGAAACTACGAGCAGTACTTC.